This record covers a single T cell receptor beta chain. This sample is part of a study of PD-L1 blockade in urothelial cancer. Study information: In the mid-2010s, patients got going on atezolizumab, taking 1,200 mg intravenously every 3 weeks. Blood analysis occurred 3 weeks (second dose) and 6 weeks after treatment start. T cells were recovered from blood samples at a median of roughly 150,000.

The time point denotes: pretreatment peripheral blood. Patients' urothelial carcinoma was locally advanced or metastatic. V shed 2 bases and J 6 bases; nucleotides not matched to a gene: 8. This CDR3 comprises 15 residues. Germline V CDR1 and CDR2: SGDLS, YYNGEE. TCRdb's table, derived via immunoSEQ multiplex PCR, lists solely in-frame clones and lacks some. This table has roughly 120,000 clones, roughly 84% appearing once. This specimen consisted of PBMCs, obtained around atezolizumab (anti-PD-L1) treatment. The V gene is TRBV9, the J gene TRBJ2-1; 7 positions agree with TRBD1. This TCR came from a man aged 45-65 years with urothelial cancer. CDR3 DNA sequence: TGTGCCAGCAGCGTCGATCTGACAGGGCCCAATGAGCAGTTCTTC. This translates into CASSVDLTGPNEQFF.